This is a list of T cell receptor beta chains from one sample in a study of cytomegalovirus exposure and HLA in healthy donors. Data came from immunoSEQ multiplex PCR; TCRdb stores just in-frame clones and leaves some out. The sample holds around 230,000 clones; approximately 84% are singletons and the top ten take 0.24%. The specimen sequenced was PBMCs. The receptors were sampled from a girl aged 2 to 10 in good health and CMV-seronegative. The CDR3 runs from the conserved cysteine through the conserved F or W. D genes are given only for firm matches. The size entry is marked missing in some rows and otherwise reads once, few, many or a size class.

TRBD1	TRBV10-2	16	-	TRBJ1-5	CASNRTGGKSNQPQHF	TGCGCCAGCAACAGGACAGGGGGCAAGAGCAATCAGCCCCAGCATTTT
-	TRBV5-1	13	-	TRBJ1-6	CASSLAENSPLHF	TGCGCCAGCAGCTTGGCCGAGAATTCACCCCTCCACTTT
-	TRBV5-1	13	few	TRBJ2-1	CASSLESISEQFF	TGCGCCAGCAGCTTGGAATCTATCTCTGAGCAGTTCTTC
-	TRBV27	13	few	TRBJ1-6	CASSFGGNSPLHF	TGTGCCAGCAGTTTTGGCGGGAATTCACCCCTCCACTTT
-	TRBV2	14	-	TRBJ2-7	CASSDGQLVSEQYF	TGTGCCAGCAGTGACGGACAGTTGGTCTCCGAGCAGTACTTC
TRBD1	TRBV5-1	16	-	TRBJ2-7	CASSFLVGGTGSEQYF	TGCGCCAGCAGCTTCTTGGTGGGCGGGACAGGGTCCGAGCAGTACTTC
TRBD1	TRBV27	11	-	TRBJ2-4	CASSSYGQVYF	TGTGCCAGCAGTTCTTATGGACAGGTGTACTTC
-	TRBV27	11	-	TRBJ2-7	CASGSSYEQYF	TGTGCCAGCGGGAGCTCCTACGAGCAGTACTTC
-	TRBV6-5	13	-	TRBJ2-1	CASSYQTYNEQFF	TGTGCCAGCAGTTACCAGACCTACAATGAGCAGTTCTTC
TRBD2	TRBV10-2	13	-	TRBJ2-7	CASRRGGAYEQYF	TGCGCCAGCAGGCGGGGGGGAGCCTACGAGCAGTACTTC
TRBD2	TRBV10-1	15	-	TRBJ2-1	CASSDFTSGGNEQFF	TGCGCCAGCAGTGATTTCACTAGCGGAGGTAATGAGCAGTTCTTC